The T cell receptor beta chain under discussion was sequenced for a study of T cell responses to AZD1222 COVID-19 vaccine. Study observations and caveats: At baseline, just a handful of AZD1222 recipients tested seropositive. Most donors were white British and more were female, and clonal diversity was possibly underestimated.

Germline values: CDR1 LGHNA, CDR2 YSLEER. V shed 1 base and J shed 0 bases, with 4 bases lying between them. The length of the CDR3 is 14 residues. Of note for this clone: The antigen remains unidentified.

Libraries were prepared by immunoSEQ multiplex PCR; TCRdb keeps only in-frame clonotypes and omits some of them. Counted here are some 140,000 clones, about 89% occurring once; the ten biggest clones make up about 9.5%. It was second doses at about 4 or about 12 weeks that were pooled. This specimen was peripheral blood, taken 28 days after the second AZD1222 dose. The chain joins TRBV4-3 to TRBJ1-3; D is ambiguous. This receptor was obtained from an adult who received the AZD1222 COVID-19 vaccine. This CDR3 is CASSQGHSGNTIYF. For the CDR3, the DNA is TGCGCCAGCAGCCAAGGGCACTCTGGAAACACCATATATTTT.